There are many counts of the clone carrying this T cell receptor (beta chain). Trimming took 8 bases from V and 5 from J, leaving 15 bases between them. CDR3 size: 13 residues. The data derive from a study of regulatory T cells in long-lasting Graves disease. Documented time point: newly diagnosed GD, antithyroid drugs for less than 3 months. The TCR library was made from RNA extracted from PBMCs. To make TCR beta libraries, researchers used iRepertoire HTBI primers and Arm-PCR of CDR3 regions. Via MiXCR, TCRdb re-called the multiplex PCR reads, giving one row per CDR3 protein. The table lists approximately 400,000 distinct CDR3 sequences, under 15% of them singletons. These data are also associated with another study on T cells in Graves' hyperthyroidism and ophthalmopathy. That investigation notes: Hyperthyroidism, newly diagnosed and lasting under 2 months, affected patients aged 18 to 65.

The sequence derives from a woman younger than 45 with Graves disease. Specimen: peripheral blood mononuclear cells (PBMCs), collected at new diagnosis, from a patient treated with antithyroid drugs. The V call is TRBV12-3 or TRBV12-4, the J call TRBJ2-5; possibly TRBD1 or TRBD2 for D (5 bases each). CDR3 DNA sequence: TGTGCCAGCTGCTCGGGCGAGGGGGAGACCCAGTACTTC. It codes for CASCSGEGETQYF.